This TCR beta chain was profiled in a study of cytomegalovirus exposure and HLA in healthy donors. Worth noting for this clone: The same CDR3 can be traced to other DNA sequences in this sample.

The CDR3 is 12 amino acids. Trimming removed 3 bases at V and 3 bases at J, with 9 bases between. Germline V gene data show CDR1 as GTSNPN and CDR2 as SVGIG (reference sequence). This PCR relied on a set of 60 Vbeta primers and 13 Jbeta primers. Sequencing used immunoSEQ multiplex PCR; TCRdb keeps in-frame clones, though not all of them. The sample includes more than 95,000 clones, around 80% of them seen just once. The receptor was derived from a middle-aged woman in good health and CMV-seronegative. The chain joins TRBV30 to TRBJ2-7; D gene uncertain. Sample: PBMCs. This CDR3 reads CAWSVLGYEQYF. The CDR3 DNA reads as TGTGCCTGGAGCGTACTTGGCTACGAGCAGTACTTC.